The next 14 T cell receptor beta chains were all read from a single sample in a study of PD-1 blockade in classical Hodgkin lymphoma. Each and every patient relapsed after autologous stem cell transplantation, and patients got differing brentuximab vedotin exposure. Clones were read by immunoSEQ multiplex PCR, and TCRdb kept only the in-frame ones, dropping some. The sample lists approximately 160,000 clones; approximately 72% were seen once. The sample consisted of peripheral blood mononuclear cells (PBMCs), taken before the second cycle of nivolumab. These receptors were taken from a human donor with classical Hodgkin lymphoma.

The rearrangement links TRBV28 to TRBJ1-4; tentatively, D is TRBD1 (6 bases). The CDR3 is 14 amino acids. CDR1 and CDR2 from the germline V gene are MDHEN and SYDVKM. The ends were cut back, 7 bases at V and 8 bases at J, with 17 bases in the middle. CDR3 bases: TGTGCCAGCACTTTGGGGGGCGCTTGGGAAAAACTGTTTTTT. It encodes CASTLGGAWEKLFF. Full variable domain (missing parts from reference TRBV28 and TRBJ1-4): DVKVTQSSRYLVKRTGEKVFLECVQDMDHENMFWYRQDPGLGLRLIYFSYDVKMKEKGDIPEGYSVSREKKERFSLILESASTNQTSMYLCASTLGGAWEKLFFGSGTQLSVL.

This chain links TRBV7-6 with TRBJ2-3; D uncertain. V was trimmed by 5 bases and J by 5 bases, leaving 8 bases between them. The length of the CDR3 is 12 residues. Germline loops: CDR1 SGHVS, CDR2 FNYEAQ. Here the CDR3 reads CASSPGRDTQYF. CDR3 nucleotide sequence: TGTGCCAGCAGCCCCGGCCGAGATACGCAGTATTTT.

This chain joins TRBV10-3 and TRBJ2-3, with D possibly TRBD1 on 6 matching bases. V dropped 5 bases and J dropped 8 bases, with 20 bases sitting between them. CDR3 length: 15 amino acids. Germline lookup yields CDR1 ENHRY and CDR2 SYGVKD. The CDR3: CAISIRDTFTGTQYF. CDR3 DNA: TGTGCCATCAGTATACGGGACACCTTCACGGGTACGCAGTATTTT.

The genes are TRBV19 and TRBJ2-7; possibly TRBD1 or TRBD2 for D (6 bases each). This CDR3 is built from 16 residues. Germline values: CDR1 LNHDA, CDR2 SQIVND (reference sequence). The V and J ends lost 3 bases and 2 bases respectively, with 17 bases between them. The CDR3 protein is CASSMLSGAATYEQYF. CDR3 sequence (DNA): TGTGCCAGTAGTATGTTGTCGGGGGCTGCCACCTACGAGCAGTACTTC.

This sequence joins TRBV7-2 and TRBJ2-1; D gene ambiguous. V lost 5 bases to trimming and J lost 4 bases, with 3 bases between them. Germline values: CDR1 SGHTA, CDR2 FQGNSA. CDR3 length: 11 amino acids. The CDR3 DNA is TGTGCCAGCAGCATTTACAATGAGCAGTTCTTC. The encoded protein is CASSIYNEQFF.

This chain uses TRBV2 with TRBJ2-7; D is perhaps TRBD2 (6 bases). Trimming cost V 8 bases and J 0 bases, with 14 bases left between them. Germline-derived CDR1 and CDR2 are SNHLY and FYNNEI. This CDR3 contains 14 residues. The CDR3 nucleotides are TGTGCCAGCCTTCTAGCGTCAACCTCCTACGAGCAGTACTTC. The encoded protein is CASLLASTSYEQYF.

The chain carries TRBV4-2 and TRBJ1-1; D unresolved. CDR1 LGHNA and CDR2 YNFKEQ come from the germline V gene. The CDR3 sequence is 16 residues long. V was cut by 1 base and J by 1 base, with 13 bases left in between. DNA of the CDR3: TGTGCCAGCAGCCAAGCGGCAGGAGCTACGAACACTGAAGCTTTCTTT. This codes for CASSQAAGATNTEAFF.

CDR3 loop: CASSQGLNQETQYF. CDR3 DNA sequence: TGTGCCAGCAGCCAGGGACTGAATCAAGAGACCCAGTACTTC. The rearrangement links TRBV5-4 to TRBJ2-5; TRBD2 is a possible D gene (6 bases). V shed 4 bases and J shed 2 bases, with 12 bases lying between them. The CDR3 is made up of 14 amino acids. Germline CDR1 reads SGHNT; CDR2 reads YYREEE (reference sequence). The complete variable domain, with remaining parts taken from reference TRBV5-4 and TRBJ2-5, reads ETGVTQSPTHLIKTRGQQVTLRCSSQSGHNTVSWYQQALGQGPQFIFQYYREEENGRGNFPPRFSGLQFPNYSSELNVNALELDDSALYLCASSQGLNQETQYFGPGTRLLVL.

A single count supports this clone. The chain combines TRBV27 with TRBJ2-7; D may be TRBD1 (5 bases). Germline V gene sequence: CDR1 MNHEY, CDR2 SMNVEV (reference sequence). The CDR3 consists of 14 residues. V was pared by 4 bases and J by 1 base, with 11 bases between. The CDR3 region is CASSSRQNSYEQYF. Written as DNA, the CDR3 is TGTGCCAGCAGTTCCCGACAGAATTCCTACGAGCAGTACTTC.

The gene calls are TRBV6-5 and TRBJ1-5; TRBD1 agrees at 9 bases. The CDR3 is 15 residues long. Germline CDR1 reads MNHEY; CDR2 reads SVGAGI. V was pared by 1 base and J by 4 bases, with 2 bases of the junction left unmatched. CDR3 nucleotide sequence: TGTGCCAGCAGTTACTTCGACAGGGGGAATCAGCCCCAGCATTTT. It encodes CASSYFDRGNQPQHF.

V gene TRBV29-1 combines with J gene TRBJ1-2; D uncertain. CDR1 is SQVTM, CDR2 ANQGSEA, per germline. V gave up 4 bases and J gave up 5 bases, with 11 bases separating them. The CDR3 is 12 residues long. The CDR3 reads CSVVVGEYGYTF. The CDR3 DNA is TGCAGCGTTGTGGTGGGAGAGTATGGCTACACCTTC.

The chain carries TRBV2 and TRBJ2-1; 9 bases map to TRBD1. The germline V gene encodes CDR1 SNHLY and CDR2 FYNNEI. V trimming: 8 bases; J trimming: 7 bases; junction bases outside the gene matches: 6. The CDR3 covers 13 residues. This CDR3 is CASDGQGSNEQFF. The DNA of the CDR3 is TGTGCCAGCGACGGACAGGGGTCAAATGAGCAGTTCTTC.

In its sample, this clone was seen once. V usage is TRBV2 and J usage is TRBJ1-5; D possibly corresponds to TRBD1 (5 bases). CDR3 size: 14 residues. CDR1 is SNHLY, CDR2 FYNNEI, per germline. Trimming took off 3 bases at V and 6 bases at J, with 12 bases between the two ends. The CDR3 loop is CASSEFGGFQPQHF. The CDR3 DNA reads as TGTGCCAGCAGTGAGTTTGGGGGTTTTCAGCCCCAGCATTTT.

This clone was seen a single time. V and J are TRBV10-3 and TRBJ2-3; the match to TRBD2 covers 11 bases. The CDR3 is 17 amino acids. The V segment lost 0 bases and the J segment 0 bases; nucleotides outside the gene matches: 2. Germline V gives CDR1 ENHRY, CDR2 SYGVKD. The DNA for the CDR3 is TGTGCCATCAGTGAGTCGGGGACTAGCGGTAGCACAGATACGCAGTATTTT. It yields the protein CAISESGTSGSTDTQYF.